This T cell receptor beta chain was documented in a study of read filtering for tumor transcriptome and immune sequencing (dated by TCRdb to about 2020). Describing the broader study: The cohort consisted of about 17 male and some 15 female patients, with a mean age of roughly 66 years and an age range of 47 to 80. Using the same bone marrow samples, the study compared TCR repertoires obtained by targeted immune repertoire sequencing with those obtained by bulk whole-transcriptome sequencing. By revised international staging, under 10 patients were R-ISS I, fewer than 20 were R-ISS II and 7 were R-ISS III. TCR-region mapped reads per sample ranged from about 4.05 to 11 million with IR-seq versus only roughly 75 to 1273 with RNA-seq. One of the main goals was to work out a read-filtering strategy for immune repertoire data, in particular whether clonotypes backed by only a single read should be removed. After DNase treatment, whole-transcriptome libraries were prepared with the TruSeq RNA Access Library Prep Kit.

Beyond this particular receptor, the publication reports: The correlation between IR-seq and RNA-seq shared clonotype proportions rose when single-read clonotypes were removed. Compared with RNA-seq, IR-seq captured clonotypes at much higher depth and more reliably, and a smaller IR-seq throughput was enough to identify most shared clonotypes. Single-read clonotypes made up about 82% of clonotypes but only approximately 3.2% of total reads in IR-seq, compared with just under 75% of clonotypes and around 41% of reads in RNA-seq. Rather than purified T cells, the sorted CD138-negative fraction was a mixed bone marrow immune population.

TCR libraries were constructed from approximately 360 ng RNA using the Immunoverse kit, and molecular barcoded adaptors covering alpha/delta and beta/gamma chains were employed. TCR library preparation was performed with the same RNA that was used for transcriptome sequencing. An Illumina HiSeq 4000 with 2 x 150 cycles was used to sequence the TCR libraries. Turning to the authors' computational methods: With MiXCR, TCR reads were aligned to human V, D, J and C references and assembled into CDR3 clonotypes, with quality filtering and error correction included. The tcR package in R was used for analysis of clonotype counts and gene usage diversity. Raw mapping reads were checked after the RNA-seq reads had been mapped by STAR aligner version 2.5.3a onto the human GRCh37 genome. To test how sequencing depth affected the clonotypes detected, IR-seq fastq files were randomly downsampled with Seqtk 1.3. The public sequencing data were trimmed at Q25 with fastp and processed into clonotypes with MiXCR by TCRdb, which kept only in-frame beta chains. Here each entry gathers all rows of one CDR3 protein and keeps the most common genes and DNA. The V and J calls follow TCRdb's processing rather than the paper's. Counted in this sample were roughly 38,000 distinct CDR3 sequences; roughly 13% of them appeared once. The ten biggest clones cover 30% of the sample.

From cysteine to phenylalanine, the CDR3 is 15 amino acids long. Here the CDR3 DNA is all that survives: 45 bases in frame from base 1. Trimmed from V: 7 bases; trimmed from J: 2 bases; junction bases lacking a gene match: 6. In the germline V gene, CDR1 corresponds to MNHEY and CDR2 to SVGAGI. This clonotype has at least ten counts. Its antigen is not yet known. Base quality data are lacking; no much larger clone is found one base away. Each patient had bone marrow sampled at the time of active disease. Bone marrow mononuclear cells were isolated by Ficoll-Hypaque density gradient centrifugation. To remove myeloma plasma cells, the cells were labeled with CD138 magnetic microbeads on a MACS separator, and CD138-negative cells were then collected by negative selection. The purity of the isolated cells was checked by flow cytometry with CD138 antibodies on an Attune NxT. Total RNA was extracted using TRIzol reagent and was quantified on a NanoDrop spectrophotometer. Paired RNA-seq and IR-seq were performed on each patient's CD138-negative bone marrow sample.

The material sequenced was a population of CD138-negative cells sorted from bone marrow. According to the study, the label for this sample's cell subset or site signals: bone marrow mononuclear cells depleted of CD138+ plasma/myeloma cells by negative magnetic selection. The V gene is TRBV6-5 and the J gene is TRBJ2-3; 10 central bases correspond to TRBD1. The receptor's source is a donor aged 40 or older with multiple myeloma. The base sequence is TGTGCCAGCAAATTCGACAGGGGGCTCACAGATACGCAGTATTTT. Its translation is CASKFDRGLTDTQYF.